The clone carrying this T cell receptor (beta chain) was seen a few times. Its antigen is unidentified. This sample stems from a study of OX40 agonist ivuxolimab in advanced cancers. About the study: Treatment of patients was with ivuxolimab, an agonistic anti-OX40 (CD134) antibody. Every 2 weeks, patients got intravenous ivuxolimab at one of six dose levels (0.01-10 mg/kg). Regarding the study as a whole: The expanded peripheral T cells' antigen specificity was not determined. CD4+ and CD8+ T cells in blood underwent clonal expansion by week 6 at 0.1 to 3.0 mg/kg.

Data came from immunoSEQ multiplex PCR; TCRdb stores just in-frame clones and leaves some out. The table lists 100,000 or so clones, 75% to 95% of them singletons. Germline values: CDR1 SGHDN, CDR2 FVKESK. V lost 2 bases, J lost 4 bases, and 17 bases lay in between. The CDR3 runs 16 residues. The sequencing here drew on CD4+ or CD8+ T cells sorted from blood, taken in a trial of the OX40 agonist ivuxolimab. The chain carries TRBV14 and TRBJ1-2; D is unclear. The sequence was obtained from an adult with an advanced solid tumor such as melanoma, head and neck, liver or kidney cancer. DNA for the CDR3: TGTGCCAGCAGCCAACTCGGGCCTCCTGGTGGCTATGGCTACACCTTC. Its translation is CASSQLGPPGGYGYTF.